This T cell receptor beta chain was captured by sequencing in a study of blood T cell repertoires in COVID-19. Study-level information: PBMCs, B-cell-depleted T cells, or T cells were the source of the cDNA or gDNA that made up the material.

Original analysis: For nucleated cells, counts were estimated from reference gene primer amplification. Clones were sequenced by immunoSEQ multiplex PCR, and TCRdb holds only the in-frame ones, with some missing. V, J and clone size derive from that table, while D and trimming were established from the DNA sequence. The sample holds 350,000 to 450,000 clones; around 90% are singletons and the top ten take approximately 1.2%. This clonotype was obtained from a man aged 35 to 55 with acute or convalescent COVID-19. Sequences were obtained from peripheral blood.

CDR3 in DNA: TGTGCCAGCAGCCCGTGGACAGGAACGAACACTGAAGCTTTCTTT. This sequence encodes CASSPWTGTNTEAFF. This chain links TRBV11-3 with TRBJ1-1, with 7 bases identical to TRBD1. V was pared by 5 bases and J by 1 base, with 7 bases of the junction left unmatched. From germline, CDR1 is SGHNT and CDR2 YENEEA. The CDR3 length is 15 residues.